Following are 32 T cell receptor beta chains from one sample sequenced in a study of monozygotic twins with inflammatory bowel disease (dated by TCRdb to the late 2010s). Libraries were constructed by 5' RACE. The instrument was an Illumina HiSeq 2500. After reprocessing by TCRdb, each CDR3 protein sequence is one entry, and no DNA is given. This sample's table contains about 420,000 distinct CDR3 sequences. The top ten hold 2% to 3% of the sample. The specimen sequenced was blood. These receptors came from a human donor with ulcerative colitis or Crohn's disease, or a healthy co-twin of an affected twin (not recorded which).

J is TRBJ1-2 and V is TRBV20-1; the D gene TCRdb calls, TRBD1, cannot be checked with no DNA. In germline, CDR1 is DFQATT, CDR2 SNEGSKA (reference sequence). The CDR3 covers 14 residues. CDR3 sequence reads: CSAREGRVAAGYTF.

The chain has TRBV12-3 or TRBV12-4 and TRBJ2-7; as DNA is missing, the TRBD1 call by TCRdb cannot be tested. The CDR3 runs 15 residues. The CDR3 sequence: CASTSAPGVAYEQYF.

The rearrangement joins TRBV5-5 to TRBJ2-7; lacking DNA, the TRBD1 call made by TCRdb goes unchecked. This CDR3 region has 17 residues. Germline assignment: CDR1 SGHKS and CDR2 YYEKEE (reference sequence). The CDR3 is CASSLEFAGQGGVWQYF.

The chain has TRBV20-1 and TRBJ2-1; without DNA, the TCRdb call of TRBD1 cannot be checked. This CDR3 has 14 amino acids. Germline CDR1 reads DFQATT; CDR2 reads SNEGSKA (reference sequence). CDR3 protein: CSANRQVWGNEQFF.

CDR3 region: CASSLETGRIYGYTF. The gene calls are TRBV5-1 and TRBJ1-2; TCRdb returns TRBD1, unconfirmable since there is no DNA. The CDR3 spans 15 residues. Germline V lookup: CDR1 SGHRS, CDR2 YFSETQ.

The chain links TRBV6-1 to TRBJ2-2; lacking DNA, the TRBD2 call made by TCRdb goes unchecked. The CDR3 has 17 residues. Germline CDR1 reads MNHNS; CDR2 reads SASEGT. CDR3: CASSRTSGGANTGELFF.

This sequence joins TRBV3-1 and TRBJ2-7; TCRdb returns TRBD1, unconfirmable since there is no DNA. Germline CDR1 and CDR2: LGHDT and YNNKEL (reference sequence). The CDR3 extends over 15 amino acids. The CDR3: CASSQEPGGQYEQYF.

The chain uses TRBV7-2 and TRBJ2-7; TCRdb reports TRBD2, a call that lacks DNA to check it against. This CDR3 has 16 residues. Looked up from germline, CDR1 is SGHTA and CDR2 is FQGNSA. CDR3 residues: CASSLIGLAGAYEQYF.

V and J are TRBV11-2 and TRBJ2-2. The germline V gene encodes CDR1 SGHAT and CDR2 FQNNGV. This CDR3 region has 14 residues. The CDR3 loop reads CASSLDWFAGELFF.

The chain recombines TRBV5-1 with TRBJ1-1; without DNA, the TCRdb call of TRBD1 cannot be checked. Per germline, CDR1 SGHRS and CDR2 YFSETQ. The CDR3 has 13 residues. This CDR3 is CASSSTGGPEAFF. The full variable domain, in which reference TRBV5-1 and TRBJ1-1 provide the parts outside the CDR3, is KAGVTQTPRYLIKTRGQQVTLSCSPISGHRSVSWYQQTPGQGLQFLFEYFSETQRNKGNFPGRFSGRQFSNSRSEMNVSTLELGDSALYLCASSSTGGPEAFFGQGTRLTVV.

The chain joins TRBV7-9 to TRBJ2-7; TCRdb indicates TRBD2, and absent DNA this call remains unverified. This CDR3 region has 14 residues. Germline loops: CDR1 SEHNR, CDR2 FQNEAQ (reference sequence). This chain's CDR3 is CASSWTSGPYEQYF.

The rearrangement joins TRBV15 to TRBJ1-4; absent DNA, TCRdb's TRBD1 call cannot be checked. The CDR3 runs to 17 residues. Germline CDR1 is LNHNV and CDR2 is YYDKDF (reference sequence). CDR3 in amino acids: CATSREKVTGGHEKLFF. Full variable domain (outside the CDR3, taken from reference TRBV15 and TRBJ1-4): DAMVIQNPRYQVTQFGKPVTLSCSQTLNHNVMYWYQQKSSQAPKLLFHYYDKDFNNEADTPDNFQSRRPNTSFCFLDIRSPGLGDTAMYLCATSREKVTGGHEKLFFGSGTQLSVL.

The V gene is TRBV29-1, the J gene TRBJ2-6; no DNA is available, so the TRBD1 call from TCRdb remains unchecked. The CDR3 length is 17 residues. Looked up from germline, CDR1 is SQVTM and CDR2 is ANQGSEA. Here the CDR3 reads CSVEARGGSYGANVLTF.

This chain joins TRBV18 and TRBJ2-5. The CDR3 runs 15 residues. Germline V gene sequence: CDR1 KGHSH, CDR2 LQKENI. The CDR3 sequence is CASSPDGGTKRTQYF.

CDR3 sequence reads: CASSSGGGSYYEKLFF. The V gene is TRBV12-3 or TRBV12-4, the J gene TRBJ1-4. The CDR3 is 16 residues long.

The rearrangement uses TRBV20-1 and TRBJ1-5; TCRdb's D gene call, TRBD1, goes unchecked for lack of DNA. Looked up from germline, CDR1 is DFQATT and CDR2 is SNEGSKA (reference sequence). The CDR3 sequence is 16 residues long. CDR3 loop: CSARTPGHVSNQPQHF.

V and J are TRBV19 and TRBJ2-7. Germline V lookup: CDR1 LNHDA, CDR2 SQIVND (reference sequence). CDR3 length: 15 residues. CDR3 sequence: CASSTGPSATYEQYF.

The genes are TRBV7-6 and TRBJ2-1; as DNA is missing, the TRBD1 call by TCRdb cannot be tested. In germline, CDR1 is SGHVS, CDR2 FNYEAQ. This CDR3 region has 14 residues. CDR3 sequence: CASSNGRGVNEQFF.

CDR3 sequence: CASSYTWTGFNEKLFF. The chain joins TRBV6-5 to TRBJ1-4; as DNA is missing, the TRBD1 call by TCRdb cannot be tested. CDR1 and CDR2 (germline): MNHEY, SVGAGI. This CDR3 has 16 amino acids.

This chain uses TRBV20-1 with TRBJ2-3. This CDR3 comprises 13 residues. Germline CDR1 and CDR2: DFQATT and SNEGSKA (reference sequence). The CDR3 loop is CSAKPASTDTQYF.

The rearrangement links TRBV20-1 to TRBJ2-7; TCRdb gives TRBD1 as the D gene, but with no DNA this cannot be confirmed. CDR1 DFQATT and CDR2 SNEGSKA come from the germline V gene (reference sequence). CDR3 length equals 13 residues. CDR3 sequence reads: CSAPRGQGYEQYF.

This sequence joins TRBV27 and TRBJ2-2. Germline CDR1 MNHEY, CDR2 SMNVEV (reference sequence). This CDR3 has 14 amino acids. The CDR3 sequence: CASSFFPSAGELFF.

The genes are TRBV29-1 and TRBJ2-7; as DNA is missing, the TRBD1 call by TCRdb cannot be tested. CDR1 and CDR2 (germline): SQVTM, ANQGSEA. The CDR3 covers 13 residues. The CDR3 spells CSVVIGGGDNQYF.

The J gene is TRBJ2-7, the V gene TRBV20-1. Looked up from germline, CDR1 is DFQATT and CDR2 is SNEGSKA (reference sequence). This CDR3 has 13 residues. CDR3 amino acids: CSAQPLTGYEQYF.

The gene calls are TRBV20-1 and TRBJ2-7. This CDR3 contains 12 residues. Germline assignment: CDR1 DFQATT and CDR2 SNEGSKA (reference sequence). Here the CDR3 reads CSARRRSYEQYF.

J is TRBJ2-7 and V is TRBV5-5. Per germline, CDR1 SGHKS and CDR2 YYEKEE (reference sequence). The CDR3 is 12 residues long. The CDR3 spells CASSRPPYEQYF.

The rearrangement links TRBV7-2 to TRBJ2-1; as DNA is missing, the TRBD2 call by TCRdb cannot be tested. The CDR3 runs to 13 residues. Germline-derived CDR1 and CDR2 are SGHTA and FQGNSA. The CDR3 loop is CASSRGGMTEQFF. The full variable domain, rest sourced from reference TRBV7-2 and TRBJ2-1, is GAGVSQSPSNKVTEKGKDVELRCDPISGHTALYWYRQSLGQGLEFLIYFQGNSAPDKSGLPSDRFSAERTGGSVSTLTIQRTQQEDSAVYLCASSRGGMTEQFFGPGTRLTVL.

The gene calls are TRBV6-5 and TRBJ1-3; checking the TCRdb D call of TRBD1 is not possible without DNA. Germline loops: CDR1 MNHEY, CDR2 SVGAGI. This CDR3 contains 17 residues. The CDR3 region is CASSYSPNYEGGNTIYF.

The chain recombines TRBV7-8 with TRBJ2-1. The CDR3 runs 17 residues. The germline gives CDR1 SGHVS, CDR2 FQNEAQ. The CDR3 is CASSLTRSGRSLNEQFF.

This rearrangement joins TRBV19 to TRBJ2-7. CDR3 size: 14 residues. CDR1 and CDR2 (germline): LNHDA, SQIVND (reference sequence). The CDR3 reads CASSKTDAVYEQYF.

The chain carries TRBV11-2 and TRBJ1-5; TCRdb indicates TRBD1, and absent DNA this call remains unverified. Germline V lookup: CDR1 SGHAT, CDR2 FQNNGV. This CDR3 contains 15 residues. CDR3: CASSGSGTGGQPQHF.

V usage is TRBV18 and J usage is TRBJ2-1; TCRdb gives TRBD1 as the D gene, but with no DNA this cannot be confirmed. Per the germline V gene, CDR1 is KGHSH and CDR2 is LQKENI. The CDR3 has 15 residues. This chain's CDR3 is CASSPEQGSYNEQFF.